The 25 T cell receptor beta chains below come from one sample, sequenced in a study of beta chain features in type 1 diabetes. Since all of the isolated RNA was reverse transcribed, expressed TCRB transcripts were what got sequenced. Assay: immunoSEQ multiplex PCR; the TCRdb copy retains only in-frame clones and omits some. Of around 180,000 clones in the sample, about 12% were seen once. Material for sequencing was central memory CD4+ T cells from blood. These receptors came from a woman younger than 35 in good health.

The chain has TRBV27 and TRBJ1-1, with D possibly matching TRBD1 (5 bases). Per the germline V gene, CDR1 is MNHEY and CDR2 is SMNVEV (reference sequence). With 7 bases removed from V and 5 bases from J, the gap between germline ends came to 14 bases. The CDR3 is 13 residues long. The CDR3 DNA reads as TGTGCCAGCAACTCAGGGATGGGAACTGAAGCTTTCTTT. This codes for CASNSGMGTEAFF.

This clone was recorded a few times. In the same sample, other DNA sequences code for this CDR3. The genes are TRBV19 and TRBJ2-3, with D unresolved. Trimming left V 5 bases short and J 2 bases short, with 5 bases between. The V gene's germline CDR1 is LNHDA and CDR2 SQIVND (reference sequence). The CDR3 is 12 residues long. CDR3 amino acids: CASSPNTDTQYF. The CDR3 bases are TGTGCCAGTAGTCCAAACACAGATACGCAGTATTTT.

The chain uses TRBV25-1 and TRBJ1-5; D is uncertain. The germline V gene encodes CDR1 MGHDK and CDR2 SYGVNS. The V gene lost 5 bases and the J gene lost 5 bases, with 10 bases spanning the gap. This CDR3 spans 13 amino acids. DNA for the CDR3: TGTGCCAGCAGTAAAGGTGCGGATCAGCCCCAGCATTTT. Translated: CASSKGADQPQHF.

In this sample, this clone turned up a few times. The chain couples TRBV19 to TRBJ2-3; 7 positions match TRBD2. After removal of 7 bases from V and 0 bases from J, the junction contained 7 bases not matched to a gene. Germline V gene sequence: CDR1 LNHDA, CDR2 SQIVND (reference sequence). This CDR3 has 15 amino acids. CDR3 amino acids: CASTQTSASTDTQYF. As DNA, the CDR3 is TGTGCCAGTACCCAAACTAGCGCGAGCACAGATACGCAGTATTTT. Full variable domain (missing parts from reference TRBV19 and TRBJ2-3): DGGITQSPKYLFRKEGQNVTLSCEQNLNHDAMYWYRQDPGQGLRLIYYSQIVNDFQKGDIAEGYSVSREKKESFPLTVTSAQKNPTAFYLCASTQTSASTDTQYFGPGTRLTVL.

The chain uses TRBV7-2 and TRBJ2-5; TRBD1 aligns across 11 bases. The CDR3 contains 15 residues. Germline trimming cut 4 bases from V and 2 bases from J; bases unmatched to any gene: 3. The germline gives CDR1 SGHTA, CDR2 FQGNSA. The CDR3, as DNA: TGTGCCAGCAGCTCCCGGGACAGGGGGCAAGAGACCCAGTACTTC. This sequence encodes CASSSRDRGQETQYF.

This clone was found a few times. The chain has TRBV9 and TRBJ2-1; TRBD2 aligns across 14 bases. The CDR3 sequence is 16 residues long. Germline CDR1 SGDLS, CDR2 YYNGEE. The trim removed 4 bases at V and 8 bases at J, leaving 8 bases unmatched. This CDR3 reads CASSPGTSGSVYEQFF. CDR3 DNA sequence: TGTGCCAGCAGCCCAGGGACTAGCGGGAGTGTGTATGAGCAGTTCTTC.

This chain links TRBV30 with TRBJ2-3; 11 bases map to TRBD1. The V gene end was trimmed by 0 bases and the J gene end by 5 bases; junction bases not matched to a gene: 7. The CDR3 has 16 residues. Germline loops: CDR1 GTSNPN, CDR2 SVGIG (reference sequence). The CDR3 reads CAWSVGQGARGDTQYF. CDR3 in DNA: TGTGCCTGGAGTGTAGGACAGGGGGCGAGGGGAGATACGCAGTATTTT.

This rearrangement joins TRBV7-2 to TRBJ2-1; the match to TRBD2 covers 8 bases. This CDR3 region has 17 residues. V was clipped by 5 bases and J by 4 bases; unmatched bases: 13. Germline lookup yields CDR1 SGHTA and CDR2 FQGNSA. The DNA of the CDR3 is TGTGCCAGCAGCCGCACCCCAAGACGCGGGAGGTACAATGAGCAGTTCTTC. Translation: CASSRTPRRGRYNEQFF. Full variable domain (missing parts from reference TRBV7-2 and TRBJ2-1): GAGVSQSPSNKVTEKGKDVELRCDPISGHTALYWYRQSLGQGLEFLIYFQGNSAPDKSGLPSDRFSAERTGGSVSTLTIQRTQQEDSAVYLCASSRTPRRGRYNEQFFGPGTRLTVL.

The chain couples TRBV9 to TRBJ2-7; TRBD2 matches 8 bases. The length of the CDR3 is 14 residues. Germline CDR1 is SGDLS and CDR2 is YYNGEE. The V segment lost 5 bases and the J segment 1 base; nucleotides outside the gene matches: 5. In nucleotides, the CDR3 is TGTGCCAGCAGGGGGACTAGGGTTTCCTACGAGCAGTACTTC. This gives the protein CASRGTRVSYEQYF.

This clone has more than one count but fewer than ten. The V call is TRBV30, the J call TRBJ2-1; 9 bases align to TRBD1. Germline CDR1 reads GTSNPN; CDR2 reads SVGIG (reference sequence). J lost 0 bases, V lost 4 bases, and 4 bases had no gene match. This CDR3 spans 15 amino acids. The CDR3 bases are TGTGCCTGGAAAAGGACAGGGGTCTCCTACAATGAGCAGTTCTTC. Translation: CAWKRTGVSYNEQFF.

This CDR3 is CASSPDWSGRWETQYF. In DNA form, the CDR3 reads TGTGCCAGCAGCCCGGACTGGAGCGGGAGGTGGGAGACCCAGTACTTC. V usage is TRBV5-4 and J usage is TRBJ2-5, with 9 bases that match TRBD2. The length of the CDR3 is 16 residues. Looked up from germline, CDR1 is SGHNT and CDR2 is YYREEE (reference sequence). J gave up 5 bases and V 4 bases, and 12 bases lay outside the gene matches.

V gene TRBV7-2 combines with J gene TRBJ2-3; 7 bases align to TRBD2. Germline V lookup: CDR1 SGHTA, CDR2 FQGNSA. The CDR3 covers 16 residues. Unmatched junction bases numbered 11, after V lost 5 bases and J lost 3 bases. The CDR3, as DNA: TGTGCCAGCAGCCGCAGCCTAGCGGACCCAACAGATACGCAGTATTTT. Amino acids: CASSRSLADPTDTQYF.

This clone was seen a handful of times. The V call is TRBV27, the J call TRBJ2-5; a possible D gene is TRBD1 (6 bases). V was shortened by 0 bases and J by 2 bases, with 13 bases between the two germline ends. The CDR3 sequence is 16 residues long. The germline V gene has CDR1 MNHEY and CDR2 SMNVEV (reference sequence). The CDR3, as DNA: TGTGCCAGCAGTTTATCCACAGGGTTCGGGCAAGAGACCCAGTACTTC. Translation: CASSLSTGFGQETQYF.

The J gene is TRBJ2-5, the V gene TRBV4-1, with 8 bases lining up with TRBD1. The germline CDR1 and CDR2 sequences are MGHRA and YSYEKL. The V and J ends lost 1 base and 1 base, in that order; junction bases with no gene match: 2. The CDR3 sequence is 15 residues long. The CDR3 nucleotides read TGCGCCAGCAGCCAAGGTACAGGGGGCCAAGAGACCCAGTACTTC. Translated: CASSQGTGGQETQYF.

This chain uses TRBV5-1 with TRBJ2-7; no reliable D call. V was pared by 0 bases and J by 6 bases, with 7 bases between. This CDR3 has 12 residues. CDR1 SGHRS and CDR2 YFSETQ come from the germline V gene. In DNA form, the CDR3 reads TGCGCCAGCAGCTTGGACAGTGGCGAGCAGTACTTC. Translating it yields CASSLDSGEQYF.

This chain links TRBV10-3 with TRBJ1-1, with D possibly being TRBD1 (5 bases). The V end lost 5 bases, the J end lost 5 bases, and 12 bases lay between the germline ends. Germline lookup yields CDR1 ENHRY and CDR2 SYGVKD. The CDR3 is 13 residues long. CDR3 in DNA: TGTGCCATCAGTCCAGGGATTGGGACTGAAGCTTTCTTT. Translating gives CAISPGIGTEAFF.

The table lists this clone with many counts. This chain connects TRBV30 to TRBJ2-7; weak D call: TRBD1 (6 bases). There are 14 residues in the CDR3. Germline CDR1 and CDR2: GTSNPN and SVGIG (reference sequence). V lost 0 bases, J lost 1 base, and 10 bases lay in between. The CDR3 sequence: CAWSVQGWSYEQYF. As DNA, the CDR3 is TGTGCCTGGAGTGTACAGGGATGGTCCTACGAGCAGTACTTC.

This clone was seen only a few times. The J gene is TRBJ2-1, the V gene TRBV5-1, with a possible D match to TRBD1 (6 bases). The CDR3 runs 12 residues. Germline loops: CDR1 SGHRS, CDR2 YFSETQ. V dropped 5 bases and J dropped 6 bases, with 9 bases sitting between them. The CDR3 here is CASRSDSNEQFF. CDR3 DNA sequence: TGCGCCAGCAGATCGGACAGCAATGAGCAGTTCTTC.

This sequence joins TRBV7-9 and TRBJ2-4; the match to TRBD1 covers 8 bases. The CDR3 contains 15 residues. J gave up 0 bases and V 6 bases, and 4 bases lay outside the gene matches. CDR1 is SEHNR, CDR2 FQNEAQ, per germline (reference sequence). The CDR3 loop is CASREQGGAKNIQYF. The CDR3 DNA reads TGTGCCAGCAGAGAACAGGGGGGAGCCAAAAACATTCAGTACTTC.

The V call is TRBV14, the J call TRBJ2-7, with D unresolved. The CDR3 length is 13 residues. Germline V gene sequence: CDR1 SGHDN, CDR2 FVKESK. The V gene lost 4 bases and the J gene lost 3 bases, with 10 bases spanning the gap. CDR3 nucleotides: TGTGCCAGCAGCCCCGGTCCGAGCTACGAGCAGTACTTC. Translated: CASSPGPSYEQYF.

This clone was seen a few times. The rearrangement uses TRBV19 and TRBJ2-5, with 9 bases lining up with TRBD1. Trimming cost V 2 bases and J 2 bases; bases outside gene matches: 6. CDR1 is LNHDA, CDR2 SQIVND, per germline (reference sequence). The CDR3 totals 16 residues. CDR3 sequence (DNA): TGTGCCAGTAGTATACCTGGGACAGGGACGCAAGAGACCCAGTACTTC. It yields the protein CASSIPGTGTQETQYF.

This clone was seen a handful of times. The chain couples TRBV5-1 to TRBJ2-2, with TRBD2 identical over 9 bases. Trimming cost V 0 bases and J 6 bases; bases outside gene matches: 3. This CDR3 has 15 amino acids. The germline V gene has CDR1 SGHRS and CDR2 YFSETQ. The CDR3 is CASSLGVAGAGELFF. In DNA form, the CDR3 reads TGCGCCAGCAGCTTGGGGGTAGCGGGAGCCGGGGAGCTGTTTTTT.

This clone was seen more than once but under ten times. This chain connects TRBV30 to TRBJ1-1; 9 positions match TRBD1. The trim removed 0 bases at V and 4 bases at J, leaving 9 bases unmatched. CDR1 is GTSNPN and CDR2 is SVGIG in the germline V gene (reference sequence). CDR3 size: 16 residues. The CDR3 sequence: CAWSVRGGTGITEAFF. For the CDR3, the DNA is TGTGCCTGGAGTGTCCGGGGCGGGACAGGGATCACTGAAGCTTTCTTT.

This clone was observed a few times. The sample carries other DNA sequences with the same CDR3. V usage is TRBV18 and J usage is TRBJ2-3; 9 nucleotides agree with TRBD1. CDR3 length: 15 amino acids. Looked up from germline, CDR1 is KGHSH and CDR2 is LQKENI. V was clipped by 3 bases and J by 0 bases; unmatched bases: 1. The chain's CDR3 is CASSPGTGSTDTQYF. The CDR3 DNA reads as TGTGCCAGCTCACCTGGGACAGGGAGCACAGATACGCAGTATTTT.

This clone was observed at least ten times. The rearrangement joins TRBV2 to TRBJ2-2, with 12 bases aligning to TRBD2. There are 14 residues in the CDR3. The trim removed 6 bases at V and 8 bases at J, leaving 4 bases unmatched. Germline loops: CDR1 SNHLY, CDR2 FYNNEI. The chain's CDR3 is CASRATSGSGELFF. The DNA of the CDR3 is TGTGCCAGCAGAGCGACTAGCGGGAGTGGGGAGCTGTTTTTT.